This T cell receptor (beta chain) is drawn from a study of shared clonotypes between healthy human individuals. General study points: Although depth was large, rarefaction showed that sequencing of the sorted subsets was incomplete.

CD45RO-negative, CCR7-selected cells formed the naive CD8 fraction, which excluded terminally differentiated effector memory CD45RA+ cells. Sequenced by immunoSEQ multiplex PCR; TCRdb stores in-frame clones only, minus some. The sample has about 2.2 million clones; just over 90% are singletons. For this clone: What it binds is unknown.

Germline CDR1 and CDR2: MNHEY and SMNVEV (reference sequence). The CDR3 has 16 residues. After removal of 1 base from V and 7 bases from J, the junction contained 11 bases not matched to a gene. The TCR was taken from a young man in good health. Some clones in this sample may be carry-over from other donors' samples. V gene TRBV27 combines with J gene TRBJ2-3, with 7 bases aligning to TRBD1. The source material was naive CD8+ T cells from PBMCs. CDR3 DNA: TGTGCCAGCAGTTTATTCGAAACAGGGGCACTCAATACGCAGTATTTT. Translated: CASSLFETGALNTQYF.